This TCR beta chain appears in the sequencing data of a study of regulatory T cells in long-lasting Graves disease. Across the whole study: Prior antithyroid drug treatment in newly diagnosed Graves' patients lasted under 3 months.

The time point here: newly diagnosed GD, antithyroid drugs for less than 3 months. PBMC RNA was the source of the TCR library. Germline CDR1 and CDR2: KGHDR and SFDVKD. Losses at the gene ends were 1 base for V and 2 bases for J; bases not matched to a gene: 4. This CDR3 has 16 residues. This clonotype was found many times. Arm-PCR of CDR3 regions and iRepertoire HTBI primers were the basis on which TCR beta libraries were built. TCRdb ran MiXCR on the multiplex PCR reads and lists one entry per CDR3 protein. This sample yields 680,000 or so distinct CDR3 sequences, of which 15% to 20% are seen a single time; 18% belongs to the top ten. The same specimen was also included in a second study, on T cells in Graves' hyperthyroidism and ophthalmopathy.

The material sequenced was peripheral blood mononuclear cells (PBMCs), taken at new diagnosis, from a patient treated with antithyroid drugs. The clonotype comes from a woman aged 25 to 39 with Graves disease. The rearrangement uses TRBV24-1 and TRBJ2-1, with 7 positions matching TRBD2. The CDR3 spells CATSDFGGRTYNEQFF. The DNA of the CDR3 is TGTGCCACCAGTGATTTTGGCGGGAGAACCTACAATGAGCAGTTCTTC.